Below are 10 T cell receptor beta chains sequenced from a single sample in a study of blood T cells in healthy people across ages. Combining a sample-barcoded 5' primer with a J-beta primer mix, a second PCR ran for 7 to 11 cycles. TCRdb analysed the 5' RACE reads with MiXCR anew, one entry per CDR3 protein. The repertoire holds around 800,000 distinct CDR3 sequences, with about 45% as singletons. Source material: blood. Source of these receptors: a man aged 80 or over in good health.

This clonotype was seen only once. The V gene is TRBV20-1, the J gene TRBJ1-6; tentative D call: TRBD1 (5 bases). Germline lookup yields CDR1 DFQATT and CDR2 SNEGSKA (reference sequence). V lost 0 bases to trimming and J lost 2 bases, with 11 bases between them. CDR3 length: 16 residues. The CDR3 reads CSARDPGRAYNSPLHF. CDR3 sequence (DNA): TGCAGTGCTAGAGACCCCGGCAGGGCCTATAATTCACCCCTCCACTTT.

With regard to this clonotype: A read error may explain this, as a much larger clone is one base away. The V gene is TRBV11-3, the J gene TRBJ2-1; D may be TRBD1 (7 bases). Germline loops: CDR1 SGHNT, CDR2 YENEEA. CDR3 length equals 16 residues. V lost 5 bases and J lost 5, with 19 bases in between. The CDR3 sequence: CASSRQGRAGNNEQFF. CDR3 coding DNA: TGTGCCAGCAGCCGACAGGGACGAGCGGGTAACAATGAGCAGTTCTTC.

This clonotype occurred a few times. The V gene is TRBV7-2, the J gene TRBJ2-7; the D is unclear. Trimming removed 0 bases at V and 2 bases at J, with 5 bases between. The germline gives CDR1 SGHTA, CDR2 FQGNSA. CDR3 length: 13 residues. In DNA form, the CDR3 reads TGTGCCAGCAGCTTAGCCCCAGCCTACGAGCAGTACTTC. This gives the protein CASSLAPAYEQYF.

This clonotype appeared a single time. The chain uses TRBV6-7 and TRBJ1-4; D ambiguous. TRBV6-7 is noted as an ORF with a role that remains uncertain. This CDR3 is built from 12 residues. V lost 11 bases and J 7 bases, leaving 14 bases between the germline ends. This CDR3 reads CAGAGRFEKLFF. Here the CDR3 DNA reads TGTGCCGGCGCAGGAAGGTTTGAAAAACTGTTTTTT.

V gene TRBV12-3 or TRBV12-4 combines with J gene TRBJ1-4; the D gene is possibly TRBD1 (5 bases). Trimming removed 7 bases at V and 3 bases at J, with 21 bases between. The CDR3 consists of 17 residues. CDR3 amino acids: CASTRTYQGAANEKLFF. The CDR3 DNA reads TGTGCCAGCACCCGAACTTACCAGGGAGCGGCTAATGAAAAACTGTTTTTT.

CDR3 nucleotide sequence: TGCGCCACTAGCGGGGACACAGATACGCAGTATTTT. Translated: CATSGDTDTQYF. This chain connects TRBV4-3 to TRBJ2-3; 9 bases map to TRBD2. There are 12 residues in the CDR3. V was clipped by 10 bases and J by 2 bases; unmatched bases: 1. Per the germline V gene, CDR1 is LGHNA and CDR2 is YSLEER.

This rearrangement joins TRBV29-1 to TRBJ2-5; no reliable D call. The J call is doubtful: the DNA matches TRBJ2-7 better. This CDR3 is 13 amino acids long. CDR1 and CDR2 (germline): SQVTM, ANQGSEA. In DNA form, the CDR3 reads TGCAGCGTTATCCCAGACCCATCTTACGAGCAGTACTTC. Amino acid sequence: CSVIPDPSYEQYF.

This rearrangement joins TRBV28 to TRBJ2-4; tentative D call: TRBD2 (7 bases). The CDR3 loop spans 14 amino acids. CDR1 and CDR2 from the germline V gene are MDHEN and SYDVKM. Trimming shortened V by 10 bases and J by 1 base, and 14 bases separated the two germline ends. The CDR3 sequence: CATHKGGAKNIQYF. The CDR3 DNA reads as TGTGCCACCCACAAGGGGGGGGCCAAAAACATTCAGTACTTC. Filled out from reference TRBV28 and TRBJ2-4, the complete variable domain reads DVKVTQSSRYLVKRTGEKVFLECVQDMDHENMFWYRQDPGLGLRLIYFSYDVKMKEKGDIPEGYSVSREKKERFSLILESASTNQTSMYLCATHKGGAKNIQYFGAGTRLSVL.

This clonotype was seen a handful of times. The chain is built from TRBV2 and TRBJ2-5, with 8 bases identical to TRBD1. The CDR3 covers 15 residues. The ends lost 8 bases at V and 1 base at J; junction bases unmatched: 9. From germline, CDR1 is SNHLY and CDR2 FYNNEI. The CDR3 nucleotides read TGTGCCAGCGCGACCGGGACAGGACGCCAAGAGACCCAGTACTTC. Translating it yields CASATGTGRQETQYF.

A few counts support this clonotype. This chain joins TRBV7-8 and TRBJ2-2, with TRBD2 as a possible D gene (5 bases). This CDR3 is built from 16 residues. The germline V and J ends were trimmed by 2 bases and 2 bases, with 12 bases remaining between them. Germline assignment: CDR1 SGHVS and CDR2 FQNEAQ. The CDR3 sequence is CASSLTRLANTGELFF. The DNA for the CDR3 is TGTGCCAGCAGCTTAACTAGATTAGCTAACACCGGGGAGCTGTTTTTT.